These 13 T cell receptor beta chains were sequenced from one sample in a study of blood T cells in healthy people across ages. With a J-beta primer mix and a sample-barcoded 5' primer, a second PCR ran roughly 6 to 11 cycles. TCRdb re-analysed the 5' RACE reads in MiXCR, keeping a single row per CDR3 protein. The table has over 950,000 distinct CDR3 sequences, 35% to 45% seen once; the top ten hold around 12%. Sample: blood. Receptors originate from a man aged 18 to 30 in good health.

The chain is built from TRBV20-1 and TRBJ2-3; D is perhaps TRBD2 (7 bases). V lost 7 bases to trimming and J lost 4 bases, with 12 bases between them. Germline CDR1 reads DFQATT; CDR2 reads SNEGSKA (reference sequence). The CDR3 has 12 residues. CDR3 coding DNA: TGCAGTGGGGGGGGCCGACCAGATACGCAGTATTTT. It specifies CSGGGRPDTQYF.

This chain links TRBV20-1 with TRBJ2-1; 8 positions match TRBD2. CDR1 and CDR2 from the germline V gene are DFQATT and SNEGSKA (reference sequence). Trimming cost V 5 bases and J 0 bases; bases outside gene matches: 15. This CDR3 has 18 amino acids. The CDR3 spells CSAGGGRGAVSSYNEQFF. In DNA form, the CDR3 reads TGCAGTGCTGGAGGTGGGCGGGGGGCAGTCAGCTCCTACAATGAGCAGTTCTTC.

This chain connects TRBV20-1 to TRBJ1-2, with D unclear. CDR1 is DFQATT and CDR2 is SNEGSKA in the germline V gene (reference sequence). V lost 7 bases and J lost 7, with 13 bases in between. CDR3 length equals 11 residues. This chain's CDR3 is CSDNALPGYTF. The CDR3 nucleotides are TGCAGTGATAATGCCCTTCCTGGCTACACCTTC.

The chain joins TRBV12-3 or TRBV12-4 to TRBJ1-2, with a tentative D call TRBD1 (5 bases). Between the trimmed V and J ends, which lost 0 bases and 4 bases, there was a span of 9 bases. This CDR3 contains 14 residues. In DNA form, the CDR3 reads TGTGCCAGCAGTTTAGCGGCGGACATCTATGGCTACACCTTC. Protein sequence: CASSLAADIYGYTF.

The chain combines TRBV20-1 with TRBJ1-2; no reliable D call. The CDR3 runs 13 residues. Germline V gene lookup returns CDR1 DFQATT and CDR2 SNEGSKA (reference sequence). Trimming stripped 6 bases from V and 7 bases from J, with 18 bases between. The CDR3 DNA follows: TGCAGTGCCTCCGACCGAGTAATTCCTGGCTACACCTTC. Residues: CSASDRVIPGYTF.

V and J are TRBV4-2 and TRBJ2-5; D is uncertain. Germline loops: CDR1 LGHNA, CDR2 YNFKEQ. The CDR3 runs to 15 residues. Trimming took off 0 bases at V and 11 bases at J, with 19 bases between the two ends. The CDR3 coding sequence is TGTGCCAGCAGCCAAGATCGGTCAGGAAACAATGAGCAGTACTTC. Translation: CASSQDRSGNNEQYF.

Only one count was recorded for this clonotype. The V call is TRBV6-2 or TRBV6-3, the J call TRBJ2-4, with D possibly being TRBD1 (6 bases). Trimming stripped 6 bases from V and 3 bases from J, with 24 bases between. CDR1 is MNHEY, CDR2 SVGEGT, per germline. This CDR3 has 18 residues. CDR3 protein: CASRRLRTGNEDKNIQYF. The CDR3 DNA sequence: TGTGCCAGCAGAAGACTTCGTACAGGGAACGAGGACAAAAACATTCAGTACTTC.

This sequence joins TRBV4-2 and TRBJ2-5; D perhaps matches TRBD2 (6 bases). This CDR3 has 16 residues. Trimming removed 2 bases from V and 11 bases from J, with 24 bases in between. The germline gives CDR1 LGHNA, CDR2 YNFKEQ. CDR3: CASSQRWRGPQDEQYF. In nucleotides, the CDR3 is TGTGCCAGCAGCCAACGTTGGCGGGGCCCCCAGGATGAGCAGTACTTC.

This clonotype was observed a handful of times. The CDR3 protein is CASKYGAASSYEQYF. The CDR3 DNA follows: TGTGCCAGCAAGTATGGGGCGGCCAGCTCCTACGAGCAGTACTTC. This chain uses TRBV6-2 or TRBV6-3 with TRBJ2-7; the D gene is possibly TRBD1 (5 bases). Germline V gene data show CDR1 as MNHEY and CDR2 as SVGEGT. The CDR3 length is 15 residues. Trimming pared 7 bases from V and 0 bases from J, leaving 16 bases between.

This chain uses TRBV20-1 with TRBJ2-7, with D perhaps TRBD1 (6 bases). Between the trimmed V and J ends, which lost 0 bases and 3 bases, there was a span of 15 bases. The CDR3 spans 15 residues. Germline V gene lookup returns CDR1 DFQATT and CDR2 SNEGSKA (reference sequence). CDR3 in DNA: TGCAGTGCTAGAGATTTGGGGCAGGGGAGCTACGAGCAGTACTTC. Translation: CSARDLGQGSYEQYF.

The rearrangement joins TRBV3-1 to TRBJ1-1, with a tentative D call TRBD1 (6 bases). Germline CDR1 and CDR2: LGHDT and YNNKEL (reference sequence). Trimming left V 1 base short and J 7 bases short, with 13 bases between. The CDR3 covers 14 residues. The CDR3: CASSQAPEGGEAFF. The CDR3 DNA reads as TGTGCCAGCAGCCAAGCCCCGGAGGGGGGTGAAGCTTTCTTT.

This clonotype was seen only a few times. The V call is TRBV9, the J call TRBJ2-1, with TRBD2 matching over 8 bases. The trim removed 1 base at V and 5 bases at J, leaving 14 bases unmatched. Germline V gene sequence: CDR1 SGDLS, CDR2 YYNGEE. The CDR3 loop spans 18 amino acids. The CDR3 spells CASSVSRGERGSNNEQFF. In nucleotides, the CDR3 is TGTGCCAGCAGCGTAAGTAGGGGGGAGCGGGGGAGCAACAATGAGCAGTTCTTC.

J is TRBJ2-1 and V is TRBV2; D uncertain. This CDR3 region has 15 residues. Germline V gene lookup returns CDR1 SNHLY and CDR2 FYNNEI. V was shortened by 4 bases and J by 7 bases, with 17 bases between the two germline ends. CDR3 coding DNA: TGTGCCAGCAGTGGGGTAGGATCTAGTCGGAATGAGCAGTTCTTC. It yields the protein CASSGVGSSRNEQFF.